This TCR beta chain was observed in a study of breast tumors, draining lymph nodes, adjacent tissues. General study findings and limits: Most tumor T cells seemingly derive from lymph node, then expand in tumor. That most tumor T cells come from lymph nodes remained unproven. Luminal-like breast cancer showed significantly greater tumor-nontumor repertoire similarity than basal-like breast cancer did.

There are many counts of this clonotype. The antigen is undetermined. TCRdb re-called the multiplex PCR reads through MiXCR, storing one row per CDR3 protein. This repertoire shows about 180,000 distinct CDR3 sequences, roughly 30% found once; its top ten account for about 4.5%. V was pared by 0 bases and J by 4 bases, with 19 bases between. Germline V gene data show CDR1 as SEHNR and CDR2 as FQNEAQ (reference sequence). The CDR3 has 17 amino acids. Samples came from axillary lymph nodes draining the breast cancer. The sequencing input was axillary lymph node tissue. This sequence was found in a female donor with breast cancer. Some clones in this sample may be carry-over from other donors' samples. V gene TRBV7-9 combines with J gene TRBJ2-7; D may be TRBD2 (5 bases). The CDR3 sequence is CASSLASVGGRKYEQYF. The CDR3, as DNA: TGTGCCAGCAGCTTAGCGTCAGTTGGAGGAAGGAAATACGAGCAGTACTTC.